A selection of T cell receptor beta chains follows, all from one sample in a study of OX40 agonist ivuxolimab in advanced cancers. Sequencing used immunoSEQ multiplex PCR; TCRdb keeps in-frame clones, though not all of them. The sample has 30,000 to 40,000 clones, 90% to 95% seen once. Here the sequenced sample was CD4+ or CD8+ T cells sorted from blood, taken in a trial of the OX40 agonist ivuxolimab. The receptors shown here come from an adult with an advanced solid tumor such as melanoma, head and neck, liver or kidney cancer. The CDR3 runs from the conserved cysteine through the conserved F or W. The order of the fields is D gene, V gene, CDR3 protein. The D gene is left open where the match is weak.

>NA|TRBV21-1
CASSNTGLLTSTDTQYF
>NA|TRBV27
CASSPRAGYEQYF
>NA|TRBV6-5
CASSYLRTPRGNTIYF
>NA|TRBV4-3
CASSHTGQSNQPQHF
>TRBD2|TRBV15
CATSNGGRGSLAKNIQYF
>NA|TRBV7-9
CASSLPGENQPQHF
>NA|TRBV4-3
CASSQEGKDYEQYF
>NA|TRBV18
CASSPTLRENRLLWGNTEAFF
>TRBD2|TRBV9
CASSVAAGGLNEQFF
>TRBD2|TRBV19
CASSPNYQSGSWNEQFF
>TRBD2|TRBV5-1
CASSSSFMGLAGSEQYF
>NA|TRBV2
CASLGGGSNQPQHF
>TRBD1|TRBV7-2
CASSIPTGGRQETQYF
>TRBD1|TRBV18
CASSPTAGQGEETQYF
>NA|TRBV25-1
CASSAPTDTEAFF
>TRBD1|TRBV10-3
CAISPTGDQPQHF
>NA|TRBV9
CASSVATTYNEQFF
>TRBD1|TRBV2
CASSEDRDWEQYF
>NA|TRBV28
CASSLGNTEAFF
>NA|TRBV4-1
CASSQTSEAFTEQFF